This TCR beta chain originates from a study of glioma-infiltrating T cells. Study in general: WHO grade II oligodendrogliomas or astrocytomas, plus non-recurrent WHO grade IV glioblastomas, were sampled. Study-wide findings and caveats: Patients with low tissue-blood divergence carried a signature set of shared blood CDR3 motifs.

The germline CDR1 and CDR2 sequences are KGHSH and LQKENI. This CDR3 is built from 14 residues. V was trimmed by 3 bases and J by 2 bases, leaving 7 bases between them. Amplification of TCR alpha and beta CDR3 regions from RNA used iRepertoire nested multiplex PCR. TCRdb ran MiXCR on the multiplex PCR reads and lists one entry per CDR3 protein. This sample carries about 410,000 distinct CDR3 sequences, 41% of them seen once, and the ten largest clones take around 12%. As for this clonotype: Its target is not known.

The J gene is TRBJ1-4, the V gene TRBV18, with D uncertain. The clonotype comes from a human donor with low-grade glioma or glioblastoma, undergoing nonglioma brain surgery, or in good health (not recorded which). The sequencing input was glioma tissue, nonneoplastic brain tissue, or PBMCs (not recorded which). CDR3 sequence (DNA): TGTGCCAGCTCACCGCGAAATACTAATGAAAAACTGTTTTTT. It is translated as CASSPRNTNEKLFF. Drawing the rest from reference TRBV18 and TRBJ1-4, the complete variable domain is NAGVMQNPRHLVRRRGQEARLRCSPMKGHSHVYWYRQLPEEGLKFMVYLQKENIIDESGMPKERFSAEFPKEGPSILRIQQVVRGDSAAYFCASSPRNTNEKLFFGSGTQLSVL.